The clone carrying this T cell receptor beta chain has only a few counts. Antigen unknown. The germline V gene has CDR1 SGHVS and CDR2 FNYEAQ. V shed 2 bases, J shed 1 base, and the junction held 1 base outside the gene matches. The length of the CDR3 is 16 residues. This specimen belongs to a study of Tregs in tolerant kidney transplant recipients. The protocol was immunoSEQ multiplex PCR, while the TCRdb copy is restricted to in-frame clones and leaves out a portion. The data show 50,000 to 65,000 clones, approximately 89% seen once. General observations from the study: Tolerant patients' donor-specific Tregs expanded beyond overall Tregs, suggesting antigen-driven growth. No direct test of biological reproducibility was done here. Expanding Tregs on activated donor B cells appeared to best identify donor-specific TCRbeta clones. Few patients were studied, so findings need validation in larger groups.

Mixed chimerism was transient after nonmyeloablative marrow transplants from related graft donors. The specimen was CD4+ T cells from blood (PBMCs), collected 6 months after the transplant. The sequence was obtained from a human patient who received a combined kidney and bone marrow transplant. Some T cells here may be from the graft donor. V and J are TRBV7-6 and TRBJ2-2, with 10 bases identical to TRBD2. CDR3 sequence: CASSLRTSGNTGELFF. The CDR3 DNA is TGTGCCAGCAGCTTAAGGACTAGCGGGAACACCGGGGAGCTGTTTTTT.